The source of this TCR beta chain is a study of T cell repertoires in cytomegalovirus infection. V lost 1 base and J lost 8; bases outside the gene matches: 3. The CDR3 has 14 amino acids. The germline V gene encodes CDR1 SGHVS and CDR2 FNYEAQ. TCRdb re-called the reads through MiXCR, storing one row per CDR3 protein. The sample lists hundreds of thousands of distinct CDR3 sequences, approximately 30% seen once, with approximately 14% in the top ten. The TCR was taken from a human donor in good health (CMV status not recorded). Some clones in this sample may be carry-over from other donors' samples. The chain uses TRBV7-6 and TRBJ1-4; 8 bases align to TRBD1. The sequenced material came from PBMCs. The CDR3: CASSLGTGIEKLFF. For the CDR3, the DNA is TGTGCCAGCAGCTTAGGGACAGGGATAGAAAAACTGTTTTTT.